One and the same sample provided the 21 T cell receptor beta chains below, sequenced in a study of tumor-infiltrating lymphocytes in oesophageal squamous cell carcinoma. MiXCR, applied by TCRdb to the PCR reads, yields one record per CDR3 protein. The sample lists some 14,000 distinct CDR3 sequences, 51% occurring once. Material: blood. The receptors originated from a female donor with esophageal squamous cell carcinoma.

Sample share makes this clonotype large (0.1 to 1%). The chain uses TRBV7-6 and TRBJ2-7; D gene ambiguous. Germline V gene lookup returns CDR1 SGHVS and CDR2 FNYEAQ. The CDR3 sequence is 14 residues long. V was trimmed by 1 base and J by 2 bases, leaving 9 bases between them. CDR3 in amino acids: CASSLGRATYEQYF. In DNA, the CDR3 is TGTGCCAGCAGCTTAGGCCGGGCAACCTACGAGCAGTACTTC.

This clonotype was found a few times. The gene calls are TRBV7-3 and TRBJ2-3; D is unclear. The J call may be mistaken, given a closer DNA end match to TRBJ2-7. The germline gives CDR1 SGHTA, CDR2 FQGTGA. The CDR3 is made up of 12 amino acids. This CDR3 reads CASSTSNYEQYF. DNA for the CDR3: TGTGCCAGCAGCACATCAAACTACGAGCAGTACTTC.

Concerning this clonotype itself: Because the CDR3 is missing its conserved closing phenylalanine or tryptophan, this is likely a read error. The limits of the CDR3 on the DNA are not certain, so only TCRdb's listed CDR3 is given. V usage is TRBV4-1 and J usage is TRBJ2-6; whether TRBD1, the table's D call, matches the DNA was not checked. The CDR3 length is 9 residues, termini included. The V gene's germline CDR1 is MGHRA and CDR2 YSYEKL. The CDR3 loop is CASSQEGQV.

Of note for this clonotype: A read error may account for a junction end that differs from germline. The chain combines TRBV7-2 with TRBJ1-6, with D maybe TRBD1 (5 bases). The germline V gene has CDR1 SGHTA and CDR2 FQGNSA. This CDR3 contains 17 residues. The CDR3 DNA reads as TGTGCCAGCAGCTTTGGGGCCGAATTCTGGAAGCCCTACGAGCAGTACTTT. Residues: CASSFGAEFWKPYEQYF.

This clonotype was seen a few times. This sequence joins TRBV10-1 and TRBJ2-3, with D hard to call. This CDR3 is built from 12 residues. Between the trimmed V and J ends, which lost 2 bases and 6 bases, there was a span of 6 bases. Germline values: CDR1 WNHNN, CDR2 SYGVQD (reference sequence). CDR3 loop: CASSESRDTQYF. As DNA, the CDR3 is TGCGCCAGCAGTGAGAGTAGGGATACGCAGTATTTT.

The chain is built from TRBV7-3 and TRBJ1-1, with D possibly called TRBD1 or TRBD2 (5 bases each). TRBJ2-3 matches the DNA end more closely, so the J call is doubtful. CDR1 is SGHTA and CDR2 is FQGTGA in the germline V gene. This CDR3 spans 13 amino acids. Here the CDR3 reads CASSPRGPDTQYF. Written as DNA, the CDR3 is TGTGCCAGCAGCCCCCGGGGCCCGGATACGCAGTATTTT.

This clonotype turned up a few times. Sequence at one end of the junction differs from germline and may be a read error. CDR3 residues: CASSFGTGGYDEQFF. In DNA form, the CDR3 reads TGCGCCAGCAGCTTTGGGACAGGGGGCTACGATGAGCAGTTCTTC. This chain uses TRBV5-1 with TRBJ2-1; 12 bases line up with TRBD1. CDR3 size: 15 residues. Germline-derived CDR1 and CDR2 are SGHRS and YFSETQ.

As concerns this clonotype: A read error may explain this, as a much larger clone is one base away. The chain links TRBV27 to TRBJ2-1; D not resolved. The last part of the DNA fits TRBJ2-7 better; the J call may be wrong. The germline gives CDR1 MNHEY, CDR2 SMNVEV (reference sequence). The CDR3 totals 16 residues. CDR3 residues: CASSPRIMTTYNEQYF. CDR3 nucleotide sequence: TGTGCCAGCAGTCCGCGGATAATGACCACCTACAATGAGCAGTACTTC.

This clonotype came up a few times. Because the CDR3 is missing its conserved closing phenylalanine or tryptophan, this is likely a read error. It is unclear where the CDR3 begins or ends on the DNA, so no DNA is shown, and the CDR3 is as TCRdb lists it. This chain uses TRBV7-8 with TRBJ2-3; the DNA was not used to check the table's D call, TRBD1. The CDR3 has 16 residues if both end residues are counted. Germline V gene data show CDR1 as SGHVS and CDR2 as FQNEAQ. This CDR3 is CASSSTGSPYEQYFGA.

The CDR3 DNA is TGTGCCAGCACAGGGAACCAAGAGACCCAGTACTTC. Encoded protein: CASTGNQETQYF. The chain links TRBV6-1 to TRBJ2-5; TRBD1 is a possible D gene (5 bases). This CDR3 contains 12 residues. The germline V and J ends were trimmed by 7 bases and 0 bases, with 6 bases remaining between them. Looked up from germline, CDR1 is MNHNS and CDR2 is SASEGT.

Regarding this clonotype: Since the CDR3 does not end with the conserved phenylalanine or tryptophan, this likely comes from a read error. Because the CDR3's place on the DNA is in doubt, the DNA is left out and the CDR3 is given as listed by TCRdb. The genes are TRBV12-5 and TRBJ2-7; TRBD1, the D gene given by the table, was not confirmed from the DNA. Per the germline V gene, CDR1 is LGHNT and CDR2 is FRNRAP. The CDR3 is made up of 17 amino acids, end residues included. The CDR3 region is CASGSTQGGGYGYTFGS.

This clonotype has more than one count but fewer than ten. The chain couples TRBV6-1 to TRBJ2-5; D may be TRBD2 (5 bases). The J call could be wrong; TRBJ2-7 is a better fit for the DNA end. Germline CDR1 and CDR2: MNHNS and SASEGT. The CDR3 is 14 amino acids. The CDR3 DNA is TGTGCCAGCAGTGAACAAGCGGATTCCTACGAGCAGTACTTC. Amino acids: CASSEQADSYEQYF.

The chain recombines TRBV11-1 with TRBJ2-1, with 9 nucleotides matching TRBD2. This CDR3 region has 18 residues. V was pared by 2 bases and J by 0 bases, with 8 bases of the junction left unmatched. CDR1 and CDR2 (germline): SGHAT, FQDESV (reference sequence). DNA of the CDR3: TGTGCCAGCAGCTTAACCCCTAGCGGGGACAGCTCCTACAATGAGCAGTTCTTC. It translates to CASSLTPSGDSSYNEQFF. Complete variable domain (other parts from reference TRBV11-1 and TRBJ2-1): EAEVAQSPRYKITEKSQAVAFWCDPISGHATLYWYRQILGQGPELLVQFQDESVVDDSQLPKDRFSAERLKGVDSTLKIQPAELGDSAMYLCASSLTPSGDSSYNEQFFGPGTRLTVL.

There are a few counts of this clonotype. A read error may be the cause here, since a much bigger clone is one base away. The rearrangement links TRBV6-5 to TRBJ2-4, with a possible D match to TRBD2 (5 bases). The CDR3 extends over 14 amino acids. Trimming stripped 2 bases from V and 13 bases from J, with 18 bases between. Germline V gene sequence: CDR1 MNHEY, CDR2 SVGAGI. CDR3 coding DNA: TGTGCCAGCAGTTACGGAGGTCCTAGCAATGAGCAGTACTTC. Translated: CASSYGGPSNEQYF.

The chain is built from TRBV7-3 and TRBJ2-7; D possibly uses TRBD1 or TRBD2 (6 bases each). This CDR3 spans 15 amino acids. CDR1 SGHTA and CDR2 FQGTGA come from the germline V gene. With 1 base removed from V and 7 bases from J, the gap between germline ends came to 17 bases. CDR3 sequence (DNA): TGTGCCAGCAGCTTAAGACAGGCCCGGGGAGGTGAGCAGTACTTC. This codes for CASSLRQARGGEQYF.

The chain recombines TRBV27 with TRBJ2-6, with D possibly matching TRBD2 (6 bases). The J call may be mistaken, given a closer DNA end match to TRBJ2-1. The germline V gene encodes CDR1 MNHEY and CDR2 SMNVEV (reference sequence). CDR3 length: 15 residues. CDR3 nucleotides: TGTGCCAGCAGCCCGGGGGACTTCGGTCACAATGAGCAGTTCTTC. This codes for CASSPGDFGHNEQFF.

There are a few counts of this clonotype. This sequence may be a read error, since a much larger clone differs from it by one base. The chain uses TRBV19 and TRBJ2-7; unclear D gene. With 1 base removed from V and 7 bases from J, the gap between germline ends came to 14 bases. Germline assignment: CDR1 LNHDA and CDR2 SQIVND (reference sequence). The CDR3 length is 14 residues. CDR3 region: CASSIVFRLGEQYF. CDR3 DNA: TGTGCCAGTAGTATAGTCTTTAGATTGGGTGAGCAGTACTTC. Combining the CDR3 with reference TRBV19 and TRBJ2-7 gives the whole variable domain DGGITQSPKYLFRKEGQNVTLSCEQNLNHDAMYWYRQDPGQGLRLIYYSQIVNDFQKGDIAEGYSVSREKKESFPLTVTSAQKNPTAFYLCASSIVFRLGEQYFGPGTRLTVT.

Many counts were recorded for this clonotype. The chain uses TRBV4-2 and TRBJ1-2; D is uncertain. Germline assignment: CDR1 LGHNA and CDR2 YNFKEQ. The CDR3 is 16 residues long. V lost 0 bases and J lost 1, with 12 bases in between. In DNA, the CDR3 is TGTGCCAGCAGCCAAGATTCGAGACGGAATAACTATGGCTACACCTTC. Translation: CASSQDSRRNNYGYTF.

The chain is built from TRBV7-8 and TRBJ2-7, with TRBD2 identical over 9 bases. The CDR3 has 15 residues. Looked up from germline, CDR1 is SGHVS and CDR2 is FQNEAQ. Germline trimming cut 5 bases from V and 7 bases from J; bases unmatched to any gene: 12. The CDR3 DNA is TGTGCCAGCAGCCTTCTAGCGGGGAACTACAATGAGCAGTACTTC. Its protein product is CASSLLAGNYNEQYF.

This clonotype was counted between two and nine times. This may be a read error, as it is one base from a much larger clone. The rearrangement joins TRBV19 to TRBJ2-4; TRBD2 agrees at 12 bases. Germline CDR1 reads LNHDA; CDR2 reads SQIVND (reference sequence). The V gene end was trimmed by 7 bases and the J gene end by 13 bases; junction bases not matched to a gene: 14. The CDR3 length is 15 residues. The CDR3 DNA reads TGTGCCAGTAACCCCGGACTAGCGGGGACCAATGAGCAGTACTTC. Translating gives CASNPGLAGTNEQYF.

The genes are TRBV24-1 and TRBJ2-7; D remains ambiguous. CDR1 KGHDR and CDR2 SFDVKD come from the germline V gene. The V end was cut by 4 bases, the J end by 3 bases, with 9 bases between. CDR3 length: 13 amino acids. The CDR3 coding sequence is TGTGCCACCAGTGACCTGAGAAGCTACGAGCAGTACTTC. It encodes CATSDLRSYEQYF.